This T cell receptor beta chain was captured by sequencing in a study of OX40 agonist ivuxolimab in advanced cancers. Concerning this clone: No antigen is known for it.

The V gene's germline CDR1 is SNHLY and CDR2 FYNNEI. The CDR3 totals 15 residues. Trimming removed 3 bases from V and 7 bases from J, with 16 bases in between. Findings of the study overall: Expanded clones were, on average, more numerous in CD8+ T cells than in CD4+.

This table comes from immunoSEQ multiplex PCR, and its TCRdb copy is limited to in-frame clones, with some not included. Of about 54,000 clones in the sample, 75% to 95% were seen once. The receptor was derived from an adult with an advanced solid tumor such as melanoma, head and neck, liver or kidney cancer. The chain employs TRBV2 and TRBJ1-5; maybe TRBD1 (5 bases). Sequences were derived from CD4+ or CD8+ T cells sorted from blood, sampled in a trial of the OX40 agonist ivuxolimab. CDR3 nucleotide sequence: TGTGCCAGCAGTGAGTTGACAGAAGGGGTCCAGCCCCAGCATTTT. Translating it yields CASSELTEGVQPQHF. The full variable domain, in which reference TRBV2 and TRBJ1-5 provide the parts outside the CDR3, is EPEVTQTPSHQVTQMGQEVILRCVPISNHLYFYWYRQILGQKVEFLVSFYNNEISEKSEIFDDQFSVERPDGSNFTLKIRSTKLEDSAMYFCASSELTEGVQPQHFGDGTRLSIL.